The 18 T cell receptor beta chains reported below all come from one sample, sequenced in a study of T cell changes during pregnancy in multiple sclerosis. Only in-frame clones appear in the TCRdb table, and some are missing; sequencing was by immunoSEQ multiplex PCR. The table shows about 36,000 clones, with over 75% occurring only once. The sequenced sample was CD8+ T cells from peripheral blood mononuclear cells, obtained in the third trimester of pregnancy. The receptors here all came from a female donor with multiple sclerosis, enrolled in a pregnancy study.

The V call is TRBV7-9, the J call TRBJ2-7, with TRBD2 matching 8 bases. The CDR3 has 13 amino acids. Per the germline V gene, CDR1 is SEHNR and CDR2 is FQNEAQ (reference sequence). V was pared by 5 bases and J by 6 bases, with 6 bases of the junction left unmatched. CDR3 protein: CASSPGGLVEQYF. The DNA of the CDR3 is TGTGCCAGCAGCCCCGGGGGACTAGTCGAGCAGTACTTC.

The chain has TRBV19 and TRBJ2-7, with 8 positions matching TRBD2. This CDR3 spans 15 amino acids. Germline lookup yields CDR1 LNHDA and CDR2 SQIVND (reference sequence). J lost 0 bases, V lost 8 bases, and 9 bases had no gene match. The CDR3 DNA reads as TGTGCCAGTTCTCCCTTAGCGGGGTTCTCCTACGAGCAGTACTTC. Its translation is CASSPLAGFSYEQYF. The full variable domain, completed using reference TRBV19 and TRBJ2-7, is DGGITQSPKYLFRKEGQNVTLSCEQNLNHDAMYWYRQDPGQGLRLIYYSQIVNDFQKGDIAEGYSVSREKKESFPLTVTSAQKNPTAFYLCASSPLAGFSYEQYFGPGTRLTVT.

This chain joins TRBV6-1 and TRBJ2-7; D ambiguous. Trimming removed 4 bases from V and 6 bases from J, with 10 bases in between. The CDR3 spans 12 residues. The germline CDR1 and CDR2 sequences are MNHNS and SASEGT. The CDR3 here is CASSVSVSEQYF. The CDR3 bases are TGTGCCAGCAGTGTCAGTGTTTCCGAGCAGTACTTC.

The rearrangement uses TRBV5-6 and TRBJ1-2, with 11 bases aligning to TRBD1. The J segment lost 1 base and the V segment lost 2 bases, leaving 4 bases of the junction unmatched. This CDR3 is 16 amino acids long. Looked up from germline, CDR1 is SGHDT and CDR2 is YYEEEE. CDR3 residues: CASSLWDRGDNYGYTF. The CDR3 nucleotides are TGTGCCAGCAGCTTATGGGACAGGGGGGATAACTATGGCTACACCTTC.

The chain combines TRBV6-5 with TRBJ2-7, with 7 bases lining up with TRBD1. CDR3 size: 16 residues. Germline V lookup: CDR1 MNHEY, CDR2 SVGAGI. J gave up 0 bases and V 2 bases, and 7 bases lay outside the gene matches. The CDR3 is CASSYETGTVSYEQYF. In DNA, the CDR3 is TGTGCCAGCAGTTACGAAACCGGGACAGTCTCCTACGAGCAGTACTTC.

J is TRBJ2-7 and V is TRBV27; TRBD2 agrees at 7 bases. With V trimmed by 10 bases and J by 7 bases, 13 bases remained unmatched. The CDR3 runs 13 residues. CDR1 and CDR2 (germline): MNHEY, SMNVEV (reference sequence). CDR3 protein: CAIGVGRGWEQYF. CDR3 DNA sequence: TGTGCCATCGGGGTTGGGAGGGGCTGGGAGCAGTACTTC.

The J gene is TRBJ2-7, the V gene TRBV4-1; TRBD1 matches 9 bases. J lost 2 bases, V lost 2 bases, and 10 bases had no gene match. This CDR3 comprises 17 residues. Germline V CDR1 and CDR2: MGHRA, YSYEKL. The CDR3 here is CASSQKLTGTGTYEQYF. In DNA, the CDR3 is TGCGCCAGCAGCCAAAAACTTACCGGGACAGGGACCTACGAGCAGTACTTC.

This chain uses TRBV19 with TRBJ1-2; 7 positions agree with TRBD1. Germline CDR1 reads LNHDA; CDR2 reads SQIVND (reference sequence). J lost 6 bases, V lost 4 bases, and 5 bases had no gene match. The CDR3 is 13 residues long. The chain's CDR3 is CASSKTGSDGYTF. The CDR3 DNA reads TGTGCCAGTAGTAAGACAGGGAGTGATGGCTACACCTTC.

As DNA, the CDR3 is TGTGCCAGCAGCGAGGAGGGACAGTCTTACTATGGCTACACCTTC. It encodes CASSEEGQSYYGYTF. The chain employs TRBV4-2 and TRBJ1-2; 7 bases fit TRBD1. J lost 3 bases, V lost 5 bases, and 9 bases had no gene match. CDR3 length: 15 residues. CDR1 is LGHNA and CDR2 is YNFKEQ in the germline V gene.

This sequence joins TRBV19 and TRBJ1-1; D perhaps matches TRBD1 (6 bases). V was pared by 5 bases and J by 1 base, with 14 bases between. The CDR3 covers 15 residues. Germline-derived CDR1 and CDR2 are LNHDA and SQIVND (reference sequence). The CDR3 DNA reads TGTGCCAGTAGTCTTGGACAGTTTGGGAACACTGAAGCTTTCTTT. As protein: CASSLGQFGNTEAFF.

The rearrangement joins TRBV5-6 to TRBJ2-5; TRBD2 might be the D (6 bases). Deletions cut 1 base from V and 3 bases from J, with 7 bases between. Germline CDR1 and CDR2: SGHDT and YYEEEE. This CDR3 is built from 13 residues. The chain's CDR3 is CASSLPSEETQYF. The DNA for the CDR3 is TGTGCCAGCAGCTTGCCTAGCGAAGAGACCCAGTACTTC.

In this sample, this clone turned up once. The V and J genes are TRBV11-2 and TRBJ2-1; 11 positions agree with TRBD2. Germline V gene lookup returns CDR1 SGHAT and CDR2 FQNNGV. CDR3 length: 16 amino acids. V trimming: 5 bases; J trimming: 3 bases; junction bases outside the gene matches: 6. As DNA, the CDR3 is TGTGCCAGCAGCCGGCTAGCGGGAGGAGTCTACAATGAGCAGTTCTTC. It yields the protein CASSRLAGGVYNEQFF.

The CDR3 loop is CASSLDSPSSGNTIYF. The CDR3 nucleotides are TGTGCCAGCAGTTTAGACTCCCCGAGCTCTGGAAACACCATATATTTT. This chain links TRBV27 with TRBJ1-3; D is unresolved. There are 16 residues in the CDR3. Trimming removed 2 bases from V and 0 bases from J, with 11 bases in between. Germline V gene sequence: CDR1 MNHEY, CDR2 SMNVEV (reference sequence).

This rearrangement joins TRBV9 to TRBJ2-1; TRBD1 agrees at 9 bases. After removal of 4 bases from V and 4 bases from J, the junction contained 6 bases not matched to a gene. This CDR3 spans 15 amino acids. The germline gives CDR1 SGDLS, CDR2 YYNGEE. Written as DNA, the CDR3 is TGTGCCAGCAGCCTGGGACAGGGAACTTACAATGAGCAGTTCTTC. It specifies CASSLGQGTYNEQFF.

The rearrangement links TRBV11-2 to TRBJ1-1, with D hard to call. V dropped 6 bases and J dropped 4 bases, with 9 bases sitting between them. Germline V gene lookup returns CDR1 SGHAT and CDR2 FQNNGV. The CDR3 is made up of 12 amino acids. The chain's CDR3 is CASRPQFTEAFF. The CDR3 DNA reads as TGTGCCAGCAGACCACAGTTCACTGAAGCTTTCTTT.

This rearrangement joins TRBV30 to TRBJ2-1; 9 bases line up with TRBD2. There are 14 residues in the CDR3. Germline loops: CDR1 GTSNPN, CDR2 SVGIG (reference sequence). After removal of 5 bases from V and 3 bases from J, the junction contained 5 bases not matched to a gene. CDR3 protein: CAWSSGGNYNEQFF. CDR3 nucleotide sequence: TGTGCCTGGTCGAGCGGGGGGAACTACAATGAGCAGTTCTTC.

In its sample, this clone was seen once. CDR3 in amino acids: CASSFGLENEKLFF. For the CDR3, the DNA is TGTGCCAGTAGCTTTGGCCTCGAAAATGAAAAACTGTTTTTT. The chain joins TRBV19 to TRBJ1-4; D not certain. Germline assignment: CDR1 LNHDA and CDR2 SQIVND (reference sequence). V was shortened by 6 bases and J by 5 bases, with 13 bases between the two germline ends. This CDR3 spans 14 amino acids.

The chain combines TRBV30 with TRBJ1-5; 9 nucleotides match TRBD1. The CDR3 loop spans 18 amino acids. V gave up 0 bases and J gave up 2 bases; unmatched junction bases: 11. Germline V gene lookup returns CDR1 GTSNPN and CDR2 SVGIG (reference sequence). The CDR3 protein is CAWSVWTGENYGNQPQHF. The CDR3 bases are TGTGCCTGGAGTGTGTGGACAGGGGAAAATTATGGCAATCAGCCCCAGCATTTT. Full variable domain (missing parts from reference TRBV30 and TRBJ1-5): SQTIHQWPATLVQPVGSPLSLECTVEGTSNPNLYWYRQAAGRGLQLLFYSVGIGQISSEVPQNLSASRPQDRQFILSSKKLLLSDSGFYLCAWSVWTGENYGNQPQHFGDGTRLSIL.